This TCR beta chain was sequenced for a study of read filtering for tumor transcriptome and immune sequencing. Study at large: Patients were approximately 17 male and around 15 female, mean age 65.9 years, range roughly 47 to 85. IR-seq gave about 4 to 10.27 million TCR reads per sample; RNA-seq gave about 75 to 1,400. General observations from the study: IR-seq captured clonotypes deeper and more reliably than RNA-seq. Without single-read clonotypes, shared clonotype proportions correlated more between IR-seq and RNA-seq.

Molecular barcoded adaptors covering alpha/delta and beta/gamma chains were used on around 400 ng RNA. MiXCR, run by TCRdb on the reads, gives a single entry per CDR3 protein. The sample shows about 86,000 distinct CDR3 sequences, roughly an eighth of them seen only once. This clonotype appeared many times. Its specificity is not known. Per germline, CDR1 SQVTM and CDR2 ANQGSEA. CDR3 size: 13 residues. Trimming shortened V by 3 bases and J by 2 bases, and 8 bases separated the two germline ends. The sequence was collected from a donor at least 40 years old with multiple myeloma. The sequenced sample consisted of a population of CD138-negative cells sorted from bone marrow. The chain employs TRBV29-1 and TRBJ2-1, with D perhaps TRBD1 (6 bases). The CDR3 DNA reads as TGCAGCGTTGACAGGGGAGCCTACAATGAGCAGTTCTTC. Protein product: CSVDRGAYNEQFF.